A single sample gave rise to the 13 T cell receptor beta chains below, sequenced in a study of regulatory T cells in long-lasting Graves disease. Time point here: newly diagnosed GD, antithyroid drugs for less than 3 months. Researchers made the TCR library from RNA that was extracted from PBMCs. Arm-PCR with iRepertoire HTBI primers amplified the CDR3 regions for these TCR beta libraries. TCRdb called the multiplex PCR reads again in MiXCR, with one record for every CDR3 protein. This table holds roughly 320,000 distinct CDR3 sequences, over 15% found once. The data were also submitted as part of a second study, on T cells in Graves' hyperthyroidism and ophthalmopathy.

The sequenced sample was peripheral blood mononuclear cells (PBMCs), obtained at new diagnosis, from a patient treated with antithyroid drugs. These receptors all stem from a man aged 40-55 years with Graves disease.

This chain uses TRBV27 with TRBJ2-3; 15 bases align to TRBD2. The junction had 11 bases not matched to a gene; V was cut back by 6 bases and J by 7 bases. The CDR3 covers 17 residues. Germline CDR1 is MNHEY and CDR2 is SMNVEV (reference sequence). CDR3 sequence reads: CASSQKGTSGGMYTQYF. The CDR3 bases are TGTGCCAGCAGCCAAAAAGGGACTAGCGGGGGGATGTATACGCAGTATTTT.

This clonotype has at least ten counts. The CDR3 nucleotides read TGCGCCAGCAGCCAGGGTCGAGAGACCCAGTACTTC. Its translation is CASSQGRETQYF. This chain joins TRBV4-3 and TRBJ2-5; D uncertain. Germline assignment: CDR1 LGHNA and CDR2 YSLEER. This CDR3 region has 12 residues. The ends were cut back, 3 bases at V and 4 bases at J, with 6 bases in the middle.

This clonotype was counted ten times or more. The V and J genes are TRBV28 and TRBJ2-7, with D possibly matching TRBD2 (5 bases). Trimming removed 6 bases at V and 2 bases at J, with 14 bases between. CDR1 is MDHEN, CDR2 SYDVKM, per germline. The CDR3 length is 14 residues. The CDR3, as DNA: TGTGCCAGCAGGTCACCGGGATCTACCTACGAGCAGTACTTC. This sequence encodes CASRSPGSTYEQYF.

This clonotype was seen at least ten times. The chain has TRBV27 and TRBJ2-3, with D uncertain. CDR3 length: 14 amino acids. Germline assignment: CDR1 MNHEY and CDR2 SMNVEV (reference sequence). V dropped 0 bases and J dropped 4 bases, with 8 bases sitting between them. CDR3 sequence reads: CASSLSSRSDTQYF. The DNA for the CDR3 is TGTGCCAGCAGTTTATCTTCGCGGTCAGATACGCAGTATTTT.

This clonotype has ten or more counts. The CDR3 region has the DNA TGCGCCAGCAGCCAAGGCCAAGGCAGACCCGAGCAGTACTTC. Its translation: CASSQGQGRPEQYF. This sequence joins TRBV4-1 and TRBJ2-7; no clear D gene. CDR1 and CDR2 from the germline V gene are MGHRA and YSYEKL. The CDR3 has 14 residues. Trimming took 1 base from V and 6 from J, leaving 13 bases between them.

This clonotype was counted only a few times. The V and J genes are TRBV18 and TRBJ2-5; D call uncertain. Trimming removed 5 bases at V and 8 bases at J, with 12 bases between. Germline CDR1 KGHSH, CDR2 LQKENI. This CDR3 region has 12 residues. CDR3 protein: CASSSLSYTQYF. The DNA of the CDR3 is TGTGCCAGCTCAAGCCTATCGTATACCCAGTACTTC.

Many counts were recorded for this clonotype. The chain has TRBV7-2 and TRBJ1-4, with D tentatively TRBD1 (6 bases). The CDR3 runs to 14 residues. The V end lost 5 bases, the J end lost 16 bases, and 23 bases lay between the germline ends. Germline V gives CDR1 SGHTA, CDR2 FQGNSA. CDR3 nucleotide sequence: TGTGCCAGCAGCCGGGACATCAGTAATGATTTGCGGTTTTTT. This translates into CASSRDISNDLRFF.

Worth noting for this clonotype: This sequence may be a read error, since a much larger clone differs from it by one base. This chain links TRBV4-1 with TRBJ2-7, with D perhaps given as TRBD1 or TRBD2 (7 bases each). Germline V lookup: CDR1 MGHRA, CDR2 YSYEKL. The CDR3 extends over 16 amino acids. CDR3 bases: TGCGCCAGCGGCCATCCCCTCGTCAGGGGGGGTTACGAGCAGTACTTC. It translates to CASGHPLVRGGYEQYF.

This clonotype has only a few counts. This chain joins TRBV19 and TRBJ1-1; D is unresolved. This CDR3 is built from 16 residues. Trimming took 3 bases from V and 6 from J, leaving 20 bases between them. Looked up from germline, CDR1 is LNHDA and CDR2 is SQIVND (reference sequence). The CDR3 sequence is CASSITLMYGRAEAFF. Written as DNA, the CDR3 is TGTGCCAGTAGTATTACCCTGATGTACGGGCGGGCTGAAGCTTTCTTT.

V is TRBV5-4 and J is TRBJ1-6, with D tentatively TRBD1 (5 bases). The CDR3 length is 14 residues. Per germline, CDR1 SGHNT and CDR2 YYREEE (reference sequence). Trimming took 4 bases from V and 8 from J, leaving 13 bases between them. Here the CDR3 reads CASSPRLGDSPLHF. CDR3 bases: TGTGCCAGCAGCCCGAGGTTGGGGGATTCACCCCTCCACTTT.

In this sample, this clonotype turned up many times. CDR3 sequence reads: CSASPGGWEAFF. The CDR3 bases are TGCAGTGCTAGCCCCGGGGGCTGGGAAGCTTTCTTT. V gene TRBV20-1 combines with J gene TRBJ1-1, with D perhaps TRBD1 (6 bases). The germline V gene encodes CDR1 DFQATT and CDR2 SNEGSKA (reference sequence). V was cut by 3 bases and J by 8 bases, with 13 bases left in between. The CDR3 sequence is 12 residues long.

This clonotype was observed at least ten times. The chain recombines TRBV20-1 with TRBJ2-2, with D possibly TRBD2 on 5 matching bases. The length of the CDR3 is 14 residues. V lost 0 bases, J lost 7 bases, and 12 bases lay in between. Germline V CDR1 and CDR2: DFQATT, SNEGSKA (reference sequence). The CDR3 sequence: CSARDPPRGGELFF. CDR3 nucleotide sequence: TGCAGTGCTAGAGATCCCCCTCGGGGCGGGGAGCTGTTTTTT.

This clonotype was counted ten times or more. The rearrangement links TRBV12-3 or TRBV12-4 to TRBJ2-1; 8 bases line up with TRBD2. Losses at the gene ends were 3 bases for V and 6 bases for J; bases not matched to a gene: 4. This CDR3 is built from 14 residues. The CDR3 nucleotides are TGTGCCAGCAGTTTTCCGGGGGGGGGCAATGAGCAGTTCTTC. Protein: CASSFPGGGNEQFF.